Listed here are 3 T cell receptor beta chains from one sample, sequenced in a study of T cell responses to AZD1222 COVID-19 vaccine. Using immunoSEQ multiplex PCR, the repertoire was profiled, and TCRdb retains in-frame clones only, with some absent. The repertoire holds under 150,000 clones, with over 75% as singletons. Sample: peripheral blood, taken on day 0 of AZD1222 vaccination. Source of these receptors: an adult in good health.

The chain is built from TRBV29-1 and TRBJ1-4; 9 bases agree with TRBD1. Germline V lookup: CDR1 SQVTM, CDR2 ANQGSEA. The CDR3 totals 14 residues. V dropped 5 bases and J dropped 0; count of bases not matched to a gene: 1. The CDR3 spells CSVRDRATNEKLFF. In DNA, the CDR3 is TGCAGCGTTAGGGACAGGGCAACTAATGAAAAACTGTTTTTT.

V gene TRBV9 combines with J gene TRBJ2-1, with TRBD2 matching over 9 bases. The CDR3 contains 17 residues. The V gene end was trimmed by 0 bases and the J gene end by 3 bases; junction bases not matched to a gene: 7. Germline CDR1 SGDLS, CDR2 YYNGEE. The CDR3 reads CASSVVGAGGLYNEQFF. CDR3 nucleotide sequence: TGTGCCAGCAGCGTAGTTGGAGCGGGAGGTCTCTACAATGAGCAGTTCTTC. Based on the CDR3 plus reference TRBV9 and TRBJ2-1, the full variable domain is DSGVTQTPKHLITATGQRVTLRCSPRSGDLSVYWYQQSLDQGLQFLIQYYNGEERAKGNILERFSAQQFPDLHSELNLSSLELGDSALYFCASSVVGAGGLYNEQFFGPGTRLTVL.

The rearrangement links TRBV5-1 to TRBJ2-2; 8 bases align to TRBD1. Germline trimming cut 3 bases from V and 5 bases from J; bases unmatched to any gene: 9. CDR1 SGHRS and CDR2 YFSETQ come from the germline V gene. The CDR3 spans 16 residues. CDR3 amino acids: CASSSRDRPRTGELFF. The CDR3 DNA follows: TGCGCCAGCAGCTCAAGGGACAGGCCTAGGACCGGGGAGCTGTTTTTT.